This note documents a single T cell receptor (beta chain) sequence. What it binds is unknown. This sample stems from a study of post-analysis software for immune sequencing data. As for the study in general: Disease trajectories encompassed relapsing-remitting, secondary progressive and progressive-relapsing multiple sclerosis. Broader study findings: Comparison with controls showed significantly lower normalized Chao1 diversity in multiple sclerosis patients. TRBV5-6, TRBV5-1 and TRBV20-1 belonged to a set of about five TRBV segments that were more frequent in patients than controls. Clustering by F measure revealed strong co-clustering among samples prepared together in one batch.

V shed 5 bases, J shed 3 bases, and the junction held 6 bases outside the gene matches. The CDR3 extends over 14 amino acids. Germline V lookup: CDR1 MGHRA, CDR2 YSYEKL. TCR beta cDNA libraries included unique molecular identifiers. Each batch of about 0.95 to 10 million T cells produced some 450,000 cDNA molecules. TCRdb re-called the PCR reads with MiXCR, one entry per CDR3 protein. This sample yields hundreds of thousands of distinct CDR3 sequences, of which 55% to 60% are seen a single time; approximately 11% belongs to the top ten. The sequenced sample consisted of blood. The sequence was obtained from a girl aged 2-10 years with multiple sclerosis. The chain links TRBV4-1 to TRBJ1-1, with 7 positions matching TRBD1. The CDR3 sequence: CASSSDRAYTEAFF. The CDR3, as DNA: TGCGCCAGCAGCTCAGACAGGGCGTACACTGAAGCTTTCTTT.